These T cell receptor beta chains were read from a single sample in a study of blood T cell repertoires in COVID-19. TCRdb keeps only in-frame clones here, not all; method: immunoSEQ multiplex PCR. The sample consists of about 300,000 clones, about 90% of them appearing once. Sequenced input: PBMCs or T cells enriched from blood (not recorded which). The receptors here all came from a young woman who had recovered from COVID-19. CDR3s include the opening cysteine and the closing phenylalanine or tryptophan. The D gene is left open where the match is weak. Size is stated for part of the rows, as once, few or many counts, or as a class when the clone is expanded.

CDR3nt: TGTGCCAGCTCATCGGTAACAGGGGGCGAACAGCCCCAGCATTTT
CDR3aa: CASSSVTGGEQPQHF
v_gene: TRBV2
d_gene: TRBD1
j_gene: TRBJ1-5
abundance: .

CDR3nt: TGTGCCAGCTCACCTTTTGATGTGACACATCATCAGCCCCAGCATTTT
CDR3aa: CASSPFDVTHHQPQHF
v_gene: TRBV18
d_gene: .
j_gene: TRBJ1-5
abundance: .

CDR3nt: TGTGCCAGCAGTTTACGTTGGGGGGGTGGACAGGGCACTGAAGCTTTCTTT
CDR3aa: CASSLRWGGGQGTEAFF
v_gene: TRBV27
d_gene: TRBD1
j_gene: TRBJ1-1
abundance: .

CDR3nt: TGTGCCAGCAGCTCACAGGGATTGGGTCAGCCCCAGCATTTT
CDR3aa: CASSSQGLGQPQHF
v_gene: TRBV27
d_gene: .
j_gene: TRBJ1-5
abundance: .

CDR3nt: TGCGCCAGCCGGGACAGGGGACGAAATGAAAAACTGTTTTTT
CDR3aa: CASRDRGRNEKLFF
v_gene: TRBV4-3
d_gene: TRBD1
j_gene: TRBJ1-4
abundance: .

CDR3nt: TGTGCCAGCAGCCCGAGGGGGGGCCCAAATGAGCAGTTCTTC
CDR3aa: CASSPRGGPNEQFF
v_gene: TRBV5-6
d_gene: .
j_gene: TRBJ2-1
abundance: .

CDR3nt: TGTGCCAGCAGGAGGAGAGGGTTTGGCGAGCAGTACTTC
CDR3aa: CASRRRGFGEQYF
v_gene: TRBV12-3/TRBV12-4
d_gene: .
j_gene: TRBJ2-7
abundance: .

CDR3nt: TGTGCCAGCAGCCAAATGCCGGGACAAGACTACGAGCAGTACTTC
CDR3aa: CASSQMPGQDYEQYF
v_gene: TRBV4-2
d_gene: .
j_gene: TRBJ2-7
abundance: .

CDR3nt: TGCAGCGTTCGACCCGCATCCGGGGTCACTGAAGCTTTCTTT
CDR3aa: CSVRPASGVTEAFF
v_gene: TRBV29-1
d_gene: .
j_gene: TRBJ1-1
abundance: few

CDR3nt: TGTGCCACCAGCACGAACCGGGACAGCGAACTTGAAAAACTGTTTTTT
CDR3aa: CATSTNRDSELEKLFF
v_gene: TRBV15
d_gene: TRBD1
j_gene: TRBJ1-4
abundance: .

CDR3nt: TGTGCCAGCAGCCCAGGTGGGGGCTACACCGGGGAGCTGTTTTTT
CDR3aa: CASSPGGGYTGELFF
v_gene: TRBV3-1/TRBV3-2
d_gene: .
j_gene: TRBJ2-2
abundance: few

CDR3nt: TGTGCCAGCAGTTTAGGTTACAGAAATGTAGCTTTCTTT
CDR3aa: CASSLGYRNVAFF
v_gene: TRBV27
d_gene: .
j_gene: TRBJ1-1
abundance: once

CDR3nt: TGCGCCAGCAGCTTGGGAAGGATGGGGGCGCTTGGTGGCTACACCTTC
CDR3aa: CASSLGRMGALGGYTF
v_gene: TRBV5-1
d_gene: .
j_gene: TRBJ1-2
abundance: .

CDR3nt: TGTGCCAGCAGTGCAATACCGCCCGGGACTCAAAAGATGAACACTGAAGCTTTCTTT
CDR3aa: CASSAIPPGTQKMNTEAFF
v_gene: TRBV6-2/TRBV6-3
d_gene: .
j_gene: TRBJ1-1
abundance: .

CDR3nt: TGCAGCGCCCCCCGGACCCCCCGGGAGGATGAGCAGTTCTTC
CDR3aa: CSAPRTPREDEQFF
v_gene: TRBV29-1
d_gene: TRBD2
j_gene: TRBJ2-1
abundance: .

CDR3nt: TGTGCCAGCAGCGTAGAGCTACAGCCGAACACTGAAGCTTTCTTT
CDR3aa: CASSVELQPNTEAFF
v_gene: TRBV9
d_gene: .
j_gene: TRBJ1-1
abundance: .

CDR3nt: TGTGCCTGGAGTGTATCGGGGAGCGGCTACACCTTC
CDR3aa: CAWSVSGSGYTF
v_gene: TRBV30
d_gene: .
j_gene: TRBJ1-2
abundance: .

CDR3nt: TGTGCCTGGAGTGGTATATCTAGCACAGATACGCAGTATTTT
CDR3aa: CAWSGISSTDTQYF
v_gene: TRBV30
d_gene: .
j_gene: TRBJ2-3
abundance: .

CDR3nt: TGTGCCAGCAGCGCCCGGGACAGCGGTCAGCCCCAGCATTTT
CDR3aa: CASSARDSGQPQHF
v_gene: TRBV9
d_gene: TRBD1
j_gene: TRBJ1-5
abundance: .

CDR3nt: TGTGCCAGCAGCTTGGCCAGGGCGGGCACAGATACGCAGTATTTT
CDR3aa: CASSLARAGTDTQYF
v_gene: TRBV5-4
d_gene: .
j_gene: TRBJ2-3
abundance: .

CDR3nt: TGTGCCAGCAGTTTAGATCCAGGCTATGGCTACACCTTC
CDR3aa: CASSLDPGYGYTF
v_gene: TRBV6-2/TRBV6-3
d_gene: .
j_gene: TRBJ1-2
abundance: .

CDR3nt: TGTGCCAGCAGTGATATGAGCGGGGGGGGTTTCAGGGATACGCAGTATTTT
CDR3aa: CASSDMSGGGFRDTQYF
v_gene: TRBV6-1
d_gene: TRBD2
j_gene: TRBJ2-3
abundance: .

CDR3nt: TGTGCCAGCAGTGCGACAGGGGCCGAAAACACCATATATTTT
CDR3aa: CASSATGAENTIYF
v_gene: TRBV25-1
d_gene: TRBD1
j_gene: TRBJ1-3
abundance: .

CDR3nt: TGTGCCAGCAGCTCTCGCGGGACCTACGAGCAGTACTTC
CDR3aa: CASSSRGTYEQYF
v_gene: TRBV5-4
d_gene: .
j_gene: TRBJ2-7
abundance: .

CDR3nt: TGTGCCAGCTTCGAGGGACGGAGGGTAGAAAAACTGTTTTTT
CDR3aa: CASFEGRRVEKLFF
v_gene: TRBV7-8
d_gene: .
j_gene: TRBJ1-4
abundance: .

CDR3nt: TGTGCCAGTAGTACCGGCCCCGGACAGGGTTACGAGCAGTACTTC
CDR3aa: CASSTGPGQGYEQYF
v_gene: TRBV19
d_gene: TRBD1
j_gene: TRBJ2-7
abundance: .

CDR3nt: TGCGCCAGCAGCCAAGATCGGGGTGTGGCCGGCTACACCTTC
CDR3aa: CASSQDRGVAGYTF
v_gene: TRBV4-3
d_gene: .
j_gene: TRBJ1-2
abundance: once

CDR3nt: TGTGCCAGTAGTATAGAAAGACAGGGGAATGAGCAGTTCTTC
CDR3aa: CASSIERQGNEQFF
v_gene: TRBV19
d_gene: TRBD1
j_gene: TRBJ2-1
abundance: .

CDR3nt: TGCGCCAGCAGCTGGGGACAGGGCGATGGCTACACCTTC
CDR3aa: CASSWGQGDGYTF
v_gene: TRBV5-1
d_gene: TRBD1
j_gene: TRBJ1-2
abundance: once

CDR3nt: TGTGCCAGCACTCTGGGACTAGCTGGTTACGAGCAGTACTTC
CDR3aa: CASTLGLAGYEQYF
v_gene: TRBV7-2
d_gene: TRBD2
j_gene: TRBJ2-7
abundance: .

CDR3nt: TGCAGCGTTGAAGGGCCGGGAGAGACCCAGTACTTC
CDR3aa: CSVEGPGETQYF
v_gene: TRBV29-1
d_gene: .
j_gene: TRBJ2-5
abundance: .

CDR3nt: TGTGCCACCAGCAGAGATGGTACAGGGGTTGGCGAGCAGTACTTC
CDR3aa: CATSRDGTGVGEQYF
v_gene: TRBV15
d_gene: TRBD1
j_gene: TRBJ2-7
abundance: .

CDR3nt: TGTGCCTGGAGTGTAGCGCCGGTCGGGGGCAATGAGCAGTTCTTC
CDR3aa: CAWSVAPVGGNEQFF
v_gene: TRBV30
d_gene: .
j_gene: TRBJ2-1
abundance: .

CDR3nt: TGTGCCAGCTCACCAAGTTTAACAGGGGCCTCCAATTCACCCCTCCACTTT
CDR3aa: CASSPSLTGASNSPLHF
v_gene: TRBV18
d_gene: TRBD1
j_gene: TRBJ1-6
abundance: .

CDR3nt: TGTGCCAGCAGCTTCCGACAGGGGGCTAGCACAGATACGCAGTATTTT
CDR3aa: CASSFRQGASTDTQYF
v_gene: TRBV9
d_gene: TRBD1
j_gene: TRBJ2-3
abundance: .